A selection of T cell receptor beta chains follows, all from one sample in a study of pediatric ulcerative colitis. The protocol was immunoSEQ multiplex PCR, while the TCRdb copy is restricted to in-frame clones and leaves out a portion. The sample lists 35,000 to 45,000 clones; around 75% were seen once. The sequenced sample was gut tissue. The origin of the receptors is a boy younger than 18 with severe ulcerative colitis. Each CDR3 is given with its conserved first and last residue. D genes are given only for firm matches. The size entry is marked missing in some rows and otherwise reads once, few, many or a size class.

V gene	J gene	D gene	clone size	CDR3 DNA	CDR3 protein
TRBV7-3	TRBJ2-7	.	.	TGTGCCAGCAGGCTAGACAAAGCCAATACCTACGAGCAGTACTTC	CASRLDKANTYEQYF
TRBV27	TRBJ2-3	.	few	TGTGCCAGCGGAAGAGAGAGGGCTGGCGATACGCAGTATTTT	CASGRERAGDTQYF
TRBV5-1	TRBJ2-2	.	few	TGCGCCAGCACCCCCCTGACAGAAAACACCGGGGAGCTGTTTTTT	CASTPLTENTGELFF
TRBV10-3	TRBJ1-2	TRBD1	.	TGTGCCATCAGTGAGCGGGGGACAGGGGTAGGCTACACCTTC	CAISERGTGVGYTF
TRBV11-2	TRBJ1-2	.	.	TGTGCCAGCAGCTTAGTTCCGAGAGAGAACTATGGCTACACCTTC	CASSLVPRENYGYTF
TRBV5-6	TRBJ2-1	.	.	TGTGCCAGCAGCCCGGCTTACGGGACACCTTCCCCAAATTACAATGAGCAGTTCTTC	CASSPAYGTPSPNYNEQFF
TRBV6-1	TRBJ1-2	.	.	TGTGCCAGCAGTGCCCCGGTTGGGGGGGGTAACTATGGCTACACCTTC	CASSAPVGGGNYGYTF
TRBV7-9	TRBJ1-2	.	.	TGTGCCAGCAGCCCCGCGGGTGGCTACACCTTC	CASSPAGGYTF
TRBV10-1	TRBJ2-1	TRBD1	.	TGCGCCAGCAGGGATAGAGGGACAGTCTACAATGAGCAGTTCTTC	CASRDRGTVYNEQFF
TRBV10-1	TRBJ2-1	.	.	TGCGCCAGTGCTGGGGGCATTAATGAGCAGTTCTTC	CASAGGINEQFF
TRBV5-8	TRBJ1-2	.	.	TGTGCCAGCAGCTTGCCGGGGGGCGGAGGCTACACCTTC	CASSLPGGGGYTF
TRBV7-2	TRBJ2-4	.	.	TGTGCCAGCAGCTTAGTACAGTGGAGGGTGACAGGGGCCAAAAACATTCAGTACTTC	CASSLVQWRVTGAKNIQYF
TRBV30	TRBJ1-5	.	few	TGTGCCTGGAGTGTACAGGGAACTCAGCCCCAGCATTTT	CAWSVQGTQPQHF
TRBV6-6	TRBJ1-3	.	.	TGTGCCAGCGGGACCTCTGGAAACACCATATATTTT	CASGTSGNTIYF
TRBV27	TRBJ2-7	TRBD1	.	TGTGCCAGCAGTCCCCGACAGGGTTCAGGCGAGCAGTACTTC	CASSPRQGSGEQYF
TRBV6-1	TRBJ2-5	.	once	TGTGCCAGCAGTGAAGAAGGCGGCCAGGAAGAGACCCAGTACTTC	CASSEEGGQEETQYF
TRBV6-5	TRBJ1-5	TRBD1	.	TGTGCCAGCAGCTACACAGGGGATCAGCCCCAGCATTTT	CASSYTGDQPQHF
TRBV10-3	TRBJ2-5	.	.	TGTGCCATCAGTGATGGGACCCAGTACTTC	CAISDGTQYF
TRBV7-2	TRBJ2-7	TRBD2	.	TGTGCCAGCAGCCTAAGTGGGGGGGCCTACGAGCAGTACTTC	CASSLSGGAYEQYF
TRBV5-1	TRBJ1-2	.	.	TGCGCCAGCAGCTTGGTGGGGTTCTATGGCTACACCTTC	CASSLVGFYGYTF
TRBV28	TRBJ1-1	.	.	TGTGCCAGCAGTTGGGCAGGAGAGAACACTGAAGCTTTCTTT	CASSWAGENTEAFF
TRBV30	TRBJ2-7	TRBD1	.	TGTGCCTGGATCGATAGACAGGGGGAATCCTACGAGCAGTACTTC	CAWIDRQGESYEQYF
TRBV5-4	TRBJ2-5	.	.	TGTGCCAGCAGCACCGACAGGTCTGGCGAGACCCAGTACTTC	CASSTDRSGETQYF
TRBV6-1	TRBJ2-7	TRBD1	.	TGTGCCAGCCGGAGCTCCGGGACAGGGGTCTACGAGCAGTACTTC	CASRSSGTGVYEQYF
TRBV20-1	TRBJ1-1	.	few	TGCAGTGCTGGGACGGGTCCTAGGGCTTTCTTT	CSAGTGPRAFF
TRBV2	TRBJ1-2	.	few	TGTGCCAGCAGTGAACTCGGCAGGGGCGGGGATGGCTACACCTTC	CASSELGRGGDGYTF
TRBV25-1	TRBJ2-3	.	.	TGTGCCAGCAGTGATGGGGTTTCTAGCACAGATACGCAGTATTTT	CASSDGVSSTDTQYF
TRBV9	TRBJ2-5	.	medium-sized	TGTGCCAGCAGCGATTATTCCAGTGGGGCTAAAGAGACCCAGTACTTC	CASSDYSSGAKETQYF
TRBV5-1	TRBJ2-7	.	once	TGCGCCAGCAGCTTGGACTTCTCCTACGAGCAGTACTTC	CASSLDFSYEQYF
TRBV11-2	TRBJ2-3	.	.	TGTGCCAGCAGCTTAGGAGGATTCACAGATACGCAGTATTTT	CASSLGGFTDTQYF
TRBV7-2	TRBJ2-1	TRBD2	.	TGTGCCAGCAGCTTATGGACTAGTAGCGGTGGTGAGCAGTTCTTC	CASSLWTSSGGEQFF
TRBV5-1	TRBJ1-3	.	.	TGCGCCAGCAGCTTGGACGGGAGCTCTGGAAACATCATATATTTT	CASSLDGSSGNIIYF
TRBV18	TRBJ1-2	TRBD1	.	TGTGCCAGCTCACCCCTGGGACAGGGCTATGGCTACACCTTC	CASSPLGQGYGYTF
TRBV2	TRBJ1-1	.	.	TGTGCCAGCAGTGGGAGGCGGAGGCAGTCGGCTTTCTTT	CASSGRRRQSAFF
TRBV6-1	TRBJ1-1	.	.	TGTGCCAGCAATTCAGACACTGAAGCTTTCTTT	CASNSDTEAFF
TRBV2	TRBJ2-4	.	.	TGTGCCAGCAGTGAGGGCAGTAGGGCCAAAAACATTCAGTACTTC	CASSEGSRAKNIQYF
TRBV25-1	TRBJ2-7	TRBD1	.	TGTGCCAGCAGTGAAGGGCAGGGGGCCTACGAGCAGTACTTC	CASSEGQGAYEQYF
TRBV5-1	TRBJ2-5	TRBD1	.	TGCGCCAGCAGCCCGACAGGGGGGTTAGAGACCCAGTACTTC	CASSPTGGLETQYF
TRBV7-8	TRBJ2-1	.	.	TGTGCCAGCAGCTCCAGCAGGGACCACAATGAGCAGTTCTTC	CASSSSRDHNEQFF
TRBV19	TRBJ2-6	TRBD1	.	TGTGCCAGTAGTAGCCCGAGGCAGGGGGATTCTGGGGCCAACGTCCTGACTTTC	CASSSPRQGDSGANVLTF
TRBV7-2	TRBJ2-7	.	.	TGTGCCAGCAGCTTAGCAGGGATAAGAATGTACGAGCAGTACTTC	CASSLAGIRMYEQYF
TRBV11-2	TRBJ1-1	.	.	TGTGCCAGCAGCTTGGGAGGTGAAGCTTTCTTT	CASSLGGEAFF
TRBV5-1	TRBJ2-3	.	.	TGCGCCAGCAGCCGGGCTAGCAGGGTTGATACGCAGTATTTT	CASSRASRVDTQYF
TRBV12-5	TRBJ2-3	.	.	TGTGCTAGTGGTTGCGGCAGCAGACGGCCCACAGATACGCAGTATTTT	CASGCGSRRPTDTQYF
TRBV27	TRBJ1-5	TRBD1	few	TGTGCCAGCAGTTACAGGGGCACTCAGCCCCAGCATTTT	CASSYRGTQPQHF
TRBV4-2	TRBJ2-7	TRBD1	.	TGTGCCAGCAGCCTGCCTGGGGACAGGGGTGGGGAGCAGTACTTC	CASSLPGDRGGEQYF
TRBV28	TRBJ2-2	.	.	TGTGCCAGCACCTCGGGGGGCGGGGTGGTCGGGGAGCTGTTTTTT	CASTSGGGVVGELFF
TRBV15	TRBJ1-3	.	few	TGTGCCACCAGCAGATTTAGGGACTCTGGAAACACCATATATTTT	CATSRFRDSGNTIYF